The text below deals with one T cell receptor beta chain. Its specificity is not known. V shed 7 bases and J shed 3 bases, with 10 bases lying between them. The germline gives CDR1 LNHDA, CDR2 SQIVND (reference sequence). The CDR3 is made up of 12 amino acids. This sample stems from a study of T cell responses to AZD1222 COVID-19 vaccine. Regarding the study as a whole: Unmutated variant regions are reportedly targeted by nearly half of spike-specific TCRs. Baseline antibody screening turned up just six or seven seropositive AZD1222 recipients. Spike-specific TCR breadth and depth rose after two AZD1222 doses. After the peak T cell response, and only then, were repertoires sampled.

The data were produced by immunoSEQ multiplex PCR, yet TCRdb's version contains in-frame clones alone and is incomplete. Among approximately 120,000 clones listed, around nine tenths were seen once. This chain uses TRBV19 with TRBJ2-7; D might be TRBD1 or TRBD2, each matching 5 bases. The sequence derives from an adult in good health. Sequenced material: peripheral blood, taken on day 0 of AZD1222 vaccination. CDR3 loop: CASNGDGYEQYF. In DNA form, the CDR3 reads TGTGCCAGTAATGGGGACGGCTACGAGCAGTACTTC.